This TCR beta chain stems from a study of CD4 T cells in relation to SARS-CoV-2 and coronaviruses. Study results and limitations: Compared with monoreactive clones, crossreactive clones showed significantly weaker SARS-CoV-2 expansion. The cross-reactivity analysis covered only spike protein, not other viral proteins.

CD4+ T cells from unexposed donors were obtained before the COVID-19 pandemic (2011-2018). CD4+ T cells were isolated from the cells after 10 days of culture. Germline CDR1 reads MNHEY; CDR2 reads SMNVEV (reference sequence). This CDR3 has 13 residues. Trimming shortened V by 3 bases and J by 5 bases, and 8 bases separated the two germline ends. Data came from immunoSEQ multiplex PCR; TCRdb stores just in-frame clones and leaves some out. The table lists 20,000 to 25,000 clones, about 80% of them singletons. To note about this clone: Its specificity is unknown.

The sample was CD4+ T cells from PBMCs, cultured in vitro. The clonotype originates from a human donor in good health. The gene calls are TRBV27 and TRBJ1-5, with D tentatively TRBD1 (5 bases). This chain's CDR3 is CASSLEGDQPQHF. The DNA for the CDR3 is TGTGCCAGCAGTTTGGAAGGGGATCAGCCCCAGCATTTT.